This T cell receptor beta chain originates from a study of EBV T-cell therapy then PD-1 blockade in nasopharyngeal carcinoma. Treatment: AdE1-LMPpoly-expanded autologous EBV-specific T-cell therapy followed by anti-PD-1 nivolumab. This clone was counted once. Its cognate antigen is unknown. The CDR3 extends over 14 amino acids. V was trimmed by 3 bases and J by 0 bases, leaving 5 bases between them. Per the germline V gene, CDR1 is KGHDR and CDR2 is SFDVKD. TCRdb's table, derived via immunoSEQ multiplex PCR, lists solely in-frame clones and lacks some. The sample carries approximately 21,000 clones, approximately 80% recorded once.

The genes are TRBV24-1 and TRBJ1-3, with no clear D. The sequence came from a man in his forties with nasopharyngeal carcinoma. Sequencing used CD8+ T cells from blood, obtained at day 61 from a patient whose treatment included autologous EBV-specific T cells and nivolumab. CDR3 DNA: TGTGCCACCAGTGATGGCAGCTCTGGAAACACCATATATTTT. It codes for CATSDGSSGNTIYF.